This T cell receptor beta chain was profiled in a study of blood T cell repertoires in COVID-19 (dated by TCRdb to the early 2020s). Broadly, across the study: Collaborator samples came from the United States, Italy and Spain and covered acute and convalescent phases of COVID-19. The repertoires were released in a freely available public database meant as a resource for research on the immune response to SARS-CoV-2. HLA class I and class II types, where available, came from metadata supplied by the sample provider rather than from assay-based typing. The dataset comprised deeply sampled blood TCRbeta repertoires from subjects exposed to, actively infected with, or recovered from COVID-19. Sample metadata almost always included a de-identified subject ID, COVID-19 status, age in years and sex. The samples were drawn from the first 160 participants of the ongoing ImmuneRACE study and from 1,200 or so subjects provided by 6 global collaborators. The prospective study material was composed of cDNA or gDNA derived from T cells, B-cell-depleted T cells, or PBMCs. General findings and caveats noted by the study authors: How much clinical and demographic metadata was included differed by source and by participant, and the metadata was provided uncurated.

Trimming removed 3 bases from V and 2 bases from J, leaving 8 bases between the germline ends. Looking up the germline V gene (reference sequence) yields CDR1 SEHNR and CDR2 FQNEAQ. Reading from cysteine to phenylalanine, the CDR3 counts 13 amino acids. The DNA shown is the 39-base CDR3, in frame from base 1. One collaborating source in Seattle enrolled patients during active infection and followed them longitudinally through the course of disease. Whole blood was collected in K2EDTA tubes by collaborating institutions according to the institutions' own protocols. For TCRbeta analysis, collaborators shipped samples as frozen whole blood, isolated PBMCs, or DNA extracted from either of those sample types. TCRbeta CDR3 regions were amplified from genomic DNA using the immunoSEQ Assay, a bias-controlled multiplex PCR. Under the source paper's analysis protocol: Nucleated cell counts per sample were estimated from amplification of reference gene primers within the assay. Sequence reads were collapsed and filtered to measure the absolute abundance of every unique TCRbeta CDR3 rearrangement. For each sample, productive Simpson clonality was calculated by taking the square root of Simpson's diversity index across productive rearrangements. The clones in this table, taken by TCRdb from immuneACCESS, are in-frame only. Not every clone is retained; where verified, under half of the shortfall comes from an unresolved V gene, and the cause of the rest is unknown. The DNA was the basis for D and trimming; V, J and clone size are from that table. The sample contains fewer than 200,000 clones, 85% of them found a single time. Around 8.9% of the sample lies in the top ten.

This clone has only a few counts. Its antigen is currently not known. One base away there is no much larger clone; base qualities are not given. The TCR sequence derives from a woman over 75 with COVID-19, enrolled during active disease. The chain is made from TRBV7-9 and TRBJ2-7; a tentative D match to TRBD1 spans 5 bases. Sequencing was carried out using peripheral blood. CDR3 sequence: CASSLGQPYEQYF. The DNA sequence is given as TGTGCCAGCAGCTTGGGGCAGCCCTACGAGCAGTACTTC.